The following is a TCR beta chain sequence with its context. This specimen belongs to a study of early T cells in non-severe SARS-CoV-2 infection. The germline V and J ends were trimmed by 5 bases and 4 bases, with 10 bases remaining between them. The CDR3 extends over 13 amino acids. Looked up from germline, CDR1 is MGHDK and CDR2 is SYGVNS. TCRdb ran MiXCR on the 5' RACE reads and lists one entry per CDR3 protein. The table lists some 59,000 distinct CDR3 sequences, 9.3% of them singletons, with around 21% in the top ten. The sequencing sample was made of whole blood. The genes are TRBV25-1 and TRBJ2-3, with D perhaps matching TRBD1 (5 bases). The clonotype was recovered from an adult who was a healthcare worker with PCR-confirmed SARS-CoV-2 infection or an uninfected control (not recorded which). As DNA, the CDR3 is TGTGCCAGCAGTCAAGGGGCCCCAGATACGCAGTATTTT. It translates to CASSQGAPDTQYF.